The source of this TCR beta chain is a study of blood T cell repertoires in COVID-19. Across the whole study: Material from acute and convalescent COVID-19 was sourced from the United States, Italy and Spain. Nucleic acid was either cDNA or gDNA, and it came from T cells, B-cell-depleted T cells, or PBMCs.

In the original analysis: Quantification of nucleated cells was approximated via reference gene primer amplification. The data were produced by immunoSEQ multiplex PCR, yet TCRdb's version contains in-frame clones alone and is incomplete. The V and J calls and the clone size are those of that table, but D and trimming were determined from the DNA. The data contain 20,000 to 25,000 clones, around 69% of them singletons. The V and J ends lost 6 bases and 0 bases respectively, with 12 bases between them. There are 15 residues in the CDR3. CDR1 is MNHEY and CDR2 is SVGAGI in the germline V gene. The sample taken for sequencing was peripheral blood. The origin of this receptor is a human donor in a cohort sampled during active or convalescent COVID-19. V is TRBV6-5 and J is TRBJ1-3; tentative D call: TRBD1 (5 bases). The CDR3 is CASRQVFSSGNTIYF. In DNA, the CDR3 is TGTGCCAGCAGACAGGTATTCAGCTCTGGAAACACCATATATTTT.